This TCR beta chain was observed in a study of CD4 T cell repertoires in COVID-19. Study summary: Relabeled CFSE-low cells, IL-2-expanded for less than 11 days, met spikes from other coronaviruses. General observations from the study: Between roughly 6 and 26% of SARS-CoV-2 clonotypes also appeared in SARS-CoV and/or HKU1 spike cultures. Sharing of several most expanded SARS-CoV-2-reactive clonotypes across memory subsets suggested intraclonal diversification.

Assay: immunoSEQ multiplex PCR; the TCRdb copy retains only in-frame clones and omits some. The sample lists fewer than 25,000 clones; about 94% were seen once. In regard to this clone: Its antigen is not known.

This CDR3 spans 15 amino acids. Germline CDR1 MNHEY, CDR2 SVGAGI. V dropped 7 bases and J dropped 5; count of bases not matched to a gene: 13. Sequencing was done directly on freshly isolated, uncultured memory T cells. The receptor comes from a human donor who had COVID-19. The chain carries TRBV6-5 and TRBJ1-1, with TRBD1 identical over 7 bases. The specimen was circulating follicular helper CD4+ T cells (cTfh) from blood, collected before the COVID-19 pandemic. CDR3 nucleotides: TGTGCCAGCACCCGACAGGGCGGGGGGCGTACTGAAGCTTTCTTT. This codes for CASTRQGGGRTEAFF.